Listed here is a single TCR beta chain. Arm-PCR of CDR3 regions and iRepertoire HTBI primers were used to build TCR beta libraries. TCRdb processed the multiplex PCR reads anew with MiXCR; each CDR3 protein has one entry. Seen here are around 320,000 distinct CDR3 sequences, roughly 17% observed once, and the top ten hold 30%. This entry is derived from a study of regulatory T cells in long-lasting Graves disease. Study in general: Antithyroid drug intake by newly diagnosed Graves' patients had lasted under 3 months.

The CDR3 is made up of 13 amino acids. V trimming: 5 bases; J trimming: 8 bases; junction bases outside the gene matches: 8. Germline CDR1 SEHNR, CDR2 FQNEAQ (reference sequence). Time point in this sample: newly diagnosed GD, antithyroid drugs for less than 3 months. Making the TCR library involved RNA that had been extracted from PBMCs. EDTA tubes received roughly 8.6 milliliters of drawn peripheral blood. These same data were also listed under a study on T cells in Graves' hyperthyroidism and ophthalmopathy.

V gene TRBV7-9 combines with J gene TRBJ1-2; 7 bases align to TRBD1. This clonotype originated in a man between 35 and 55 years old with Graves disease. Sequenced here: peripheral blood mononuclear cells (PBMCs), sampled at new diagnosis, from a patient treated with antithyroid drugs. The CDR3 reads CASSTNPGQGYTF. CDR3 coding DNA: TGTGCCAGCAGCACGAACCCGGGACAGGGCTACACCTTC.